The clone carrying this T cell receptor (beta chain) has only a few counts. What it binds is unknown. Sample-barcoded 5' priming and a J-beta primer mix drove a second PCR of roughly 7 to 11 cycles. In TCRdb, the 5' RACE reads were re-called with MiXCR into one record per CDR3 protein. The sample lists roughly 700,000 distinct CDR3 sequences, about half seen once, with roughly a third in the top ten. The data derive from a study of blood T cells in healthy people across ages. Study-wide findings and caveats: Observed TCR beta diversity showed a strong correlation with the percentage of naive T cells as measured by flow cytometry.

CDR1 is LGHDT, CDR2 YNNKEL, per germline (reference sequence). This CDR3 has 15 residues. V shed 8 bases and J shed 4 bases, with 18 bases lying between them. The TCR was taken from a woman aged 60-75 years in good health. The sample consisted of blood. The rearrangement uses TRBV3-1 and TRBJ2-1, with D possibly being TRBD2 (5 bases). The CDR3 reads CASPHGVAAYNEQFF. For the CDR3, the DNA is TGTGCCAGCCCCCACGGGGTAGCAGCATACAATGAGCAGTTCTTC.